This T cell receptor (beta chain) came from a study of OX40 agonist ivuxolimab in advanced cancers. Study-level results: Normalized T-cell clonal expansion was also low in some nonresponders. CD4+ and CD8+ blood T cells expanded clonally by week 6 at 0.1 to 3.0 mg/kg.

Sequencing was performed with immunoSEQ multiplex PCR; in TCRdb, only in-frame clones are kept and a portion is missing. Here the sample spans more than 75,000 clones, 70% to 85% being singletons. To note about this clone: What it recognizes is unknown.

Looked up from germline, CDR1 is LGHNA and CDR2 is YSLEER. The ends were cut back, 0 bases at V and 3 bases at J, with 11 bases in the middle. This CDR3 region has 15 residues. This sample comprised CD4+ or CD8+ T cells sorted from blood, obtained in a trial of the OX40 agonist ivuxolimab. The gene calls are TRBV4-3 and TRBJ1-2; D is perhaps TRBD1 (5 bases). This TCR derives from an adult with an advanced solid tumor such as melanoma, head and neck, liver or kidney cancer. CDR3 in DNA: TGCGCCAGCAGCCAAGATCCGGCAGGGTACTATGGCTACACCTTC. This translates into CASSQDPAGYYGYTF.